The count of the clone carrying this T cell receptor beta chain is one. The data originate from a study of OX40 agonist ivuxolimab in advanced cancers. The wider study: A mean age of approximately 60 years, range about 23 to 90, was recorded, and over 65% were male.

Sequenced by immunoSEQ multiplex PCR; TCRdb stores in-frame clones only, minus some. The table records about 52,000 clones, around 85% of them present only once. Trimming left V 6 bases short and J 1 base short, with 16 bases between. Germline-derived CDR1 and CDR2 are SGHAT and FQNNGV. The CDR3 is 15 amino acids. This sample comprised CD4+ or CD8+ T cells sorted from blood, obtained in a trial of the OX40 agonist ivuxolimab. The source is an adult with an advanced solid tumor such as melanoma, head and neck, liver or kidney cancer. This chain links TRBV11-2 with TRBJ2-7; D perhaps matches TRBD2 (7 bases). The DNA of the CDR3 is TGTGCCAGCAGAGGGGGGGGCGGCCATTCCTACGAGCAGTACTTC. This sequence encodes CASRGGGGHSYEQYF.